A single sample gave rise to the 22 T cell receptor beta chains below, sequenced in a study of blood T cell repertoires in COVID-19. Assay used: immunoSEQ multiplex PCR; TCRdb lists only in-frame clones, some missing. This table has roughly 220,000 clones, approximately 84% appearing once. Sequenced material: PBMCs or T cells enriched from blood (not recorded which). The receptors were sampled from a man aged 35-49 years who had recovered from COVID-19.

The sample holds a few counts of this clone. The chain couples TRBV11-1 to TRBJ2-3, with D maybe TRBD1 (5 bases). From germline, CDR1 is SGHAT and CDR2 FQDESV (reference sequence). The CDR3 covers 14 residues. V was clipped by 5 bases and J by 6 bases, with 15 bases between them. The CDR3 protein is CASSPGHPGDTQYF. The CDR3 DNA is TGTGCCAGCAGCCCTGGACACCCCGGGGATACGCAGTATTTT.

The DNA for the CDR3 is TGTGCCAGCAGCTTGTTTCCGGGACAGGGGACCATCCGGCAGCCCCAGCATTTT. It encodes CASSLFPGQGTIRQPQHF. The chain has TRBV5-5 and TRBJ1-5; TRBD1 matches at 10 bases. In germline, CDR1 is SGHKS, CDR2 YYEKEE (reference sequence). V shed 1 base and J 7 bases; nucleotides not matched to a gene: 14. The CDR3 has 18 residues.

This rearrangement joins TRBV3-1 (or the pseudogene TRBV3-2) to TRBJ2-3, with D tentatively TRBD2 (6 bases). Germline V gene sequence: CDR1 LGHDT, CDR2 YNNKEL (reference sequence). The V and J ends lost 2 bases and 4 bases respectively, with 16 bases between them. The CDR3 runs to 16 residues. The chain's CDR3 is CASSQSTSPSADTQYF. CDR3 nucleotide sequence: TGTGCCAGCAGCCAATCCACTAGCCCCTCCGCAGATACGCAGTATTTT.

J is TRBJ2-4 and V is TRBV28, with D possibly matching TRBD1 (6 bases). V was pared by 6 bases and J by 8 bases, with 20 bases between. Germline V gene sequence: CDR1 MDHEN, CDR2 SYDVKM. The CDR3 spans 15 residues. The DNA of the CDR3 is TGTGCCAGCAGCACATACAGGGAAAGTCCGGACATTCAGTACTTC. This codes for CASSTYRESPDIQYF.

The rearrangement joins TRBV9 to TRBJ2-3; D may be TRBD2 (5 bases). V gave up 2 bases and J gave up 2 bases, with 12 bases separating them. The CDR3 has 15 residues. Germline V gene sequence: CDR1 SGDLS, CDR2 YYNGEE. This CDR3 reads CASSVGNGNTDTQYF. The CDR3 DNA reads TGTGCCAGCAGCGTCGGGAACGGTAACACAGATACGCAGTATTTT.

The chain has TRBV10-3 and TRBJ1-5; D unresolved. Germline loops: CDR1 ENHRY, CDR2 SYGVKD. The V and J ends lost 9 bases and 1 base respectively, with 10 bases between them. This CDR3 has 13 amino acids. The CDR3 sequence: CAIAALSNQPQHF. As DNA, the CDR3 is TGTGCCATTGCGGCGTTGAGCAATCAGCCCCAGCATTTT.

This clone was found once. V gene TRBV28 combines with J gene TRBJ1-1; D is undetermined. V was cut by 2 bases and J by 1 base, with 8 bases left in between. This CDR3 has 14 amino acids. The V gene's germline CDR1 is MDHEN and CDR2 SYDVKM. The CDR3 bases are TGTGCCAGCAGTTTAATCAGTTCGAACACTGAAGCTTTCTTT. Translated: CASSLISSNTEAFF.

J is TRBJ1-1 and V is TRBV28; D gene unclear. The CDR3 has 11 amino acids. Germline loops: CDR1 MDHEN, CDR2 SYDVKM. V was shortened by 6 bases and J by 7 bases, with 9 bases between the two germline ends. The CDR3 reads CASRDSGEAFF. The CDR3 DNA is TGTGCCAGCAGAGATTCAGGTGAAGCTTTCTTT.

The chain has TRBV7-9 and TRBJ2-7; 7 bases align to TRBD1. V lost 2 bases, J lost 3 bases, and 10 bases stayed unmatched. Germline-derived CDR1 and CDR2 are SEHNR and FQNEAQ (reference sequence). The CDR3 totals 16 residues. CDR3 region: CASSLWTGTDHYEQYF. The CDR3, as DNA: TGTGCCAGCAGCTTATGGACCGGGACAGACCACTACGAGCAGTACTTC.

J is TRBJ2-1 and V is TRBV28; 9 bases align to TRBD1. This CDR3 is built from 15 residues. V shed 4 bases and J 6 bases; nucleotides not matched to a gene: 7. Germline CDR1 and CDR2: MDHEN and SYDVKM. The CDR3 DNA follows: TGTGCCAGCAGTTACAGGGGGCCCCTGGCCAATGAGCAGTTCTTC. Translation gives CASSYRGPLANEQFF.

In regard to this clone: This CDR3 is also generated by other DNA sequences in the sample. The genes are TRBV27 and TRBJ2-1; 7 bases agree with TRBD2. The CDR3 consists of 16 residues. Trimming at V came to 5 bases and at J to 4 bases, leaving 11 bases not matched to a gene. In germline, CDR1 is MNHEY, CDR2 SMNVEV (reference sequence). In DNA, the CDR3 is TGTGCCAGCAGTCCCCAAGGCGGGAGAGGGTACAATGAGCAGTTCTTC. It codes for CASSPQGGRGYNEQFF.

The chain joins TRBV9 to TRBJ2-1; 7 nucleotides match TRBD2. CDR1 is SGDLS and CDR2 is YYNGEE in the germline V gene. The CDR3 contains 15 residues. The ends lost 0 bases at V and 6 bases at J; junction bases unmatched: 6. The CDR3 DNA reads TGTGCCAGCAGCGTAGGGCTAGCGGAGGTCAATGAGCAGTTCTTC. Translation gives CASSVGLAEVNEQFF.

The chain carries TRBV5-4 and TRBJ2-3; 10 nucleotides align to TRBD1. CDR3 length: 15 amino acids. CDR1 and CDR2 (germline): SGHNT, YYREEE (reference sequence). The junction had 7 bases not matched to a gene; V was cut back by 4 bases and J by 5 bases. The DNA of the CDR3 is TGTGCCAGCAGCCTTGACAGGGGGCAGAAAGATACGCAGTATTTT. Amino acid sequence: CASSLDRGQKDTQYF.

The sample holds a few counts of this clone. V usage is TRBV7-3 and J usage is TRBJ2-2; no clear D gene. The CDR3 has 14 residues. The V gene lost 2 bases and the J gene lost 4 bases, with 8 bases spanning the gap. Germline V gene sequence: CDR1 SGHTA, CDR2 FQGTGA. The CDR3 reads CASSLEDSTGELFF. DNA for the CDR3: TGTGCCAGCAGCTTAGAGGATTCCACCGGGGAGCTGTTTTTT.

This chain joins TRBV19 and TRBJ1-5, with D possibly being TRBD1 (6 bases). This CDR3 has 13 residues. V shed 10 bases and J shed 4 bases, with 14 bases lying between them. Germline CDR1 is LNHDA and CDR2 is SQIVND (reference sequence). The CDR3 loop is CATGGQGNQPQHF. The CDR3 DNA reads as TGTGCCACCGGGGGGCAGGGGAATCAGCCCCAGCATTTT.

This chain connects TRBV7-2 to TRBJ1-6; D is unclear. The CDR3 loop spans 15 amino acids. Germline CDR1 is SGHTA and CDR2 is FQGNSA. Trimming left V 11 bases short and J 0 bases short, with 14 bases between. The CDR3 region has the DNA TGTGCCTGTTCACAGCTTCGCTCCTATAATTCACCCCTCCACTTT. As protein: CACSQLRSYNSPLHF.

The V gene is TRBV29-1, the J gene TRBJ1-1; no firm D call. Germline CDR1 SQVTM, CDR2 ANQGSEA. CDR3 length equals 13 residues. V lost 6 bases, J lost 1 base, and 12 bases lay in between. In nucleotides, the CDR3 is TGCAGCGTCGCAGCGCAGTCGAACACTGAAGCTTTCTTT. This codes for CSVAAQSNTEAFF.

V usage is TRBV11-2 and J usage is TRBJ2-1; perhaps TRBD2 as D (5 bases). The CDR3 is 12 amino acids. Germline CDR1 and CDR2: SGHAT and FQNNGV. V was trimmed by 1 base and J by 10 bases, leaving 8 bases between them. CDR3 in amino acids: CASSLASTEQFF. DNA for the CDR3: TGTGCCAGCAGCTTAGCTAGCACGGAGCAGTTCTTC.

This sequence joins TRBV14 and TRBJ2-2; a weak D match, TRBD2 (5 bases). Deletions cut 0 bases from V and 2 bases from J, with 13 bases between. CDR1 SGHDN and CDR2 FVKESK come from the germline V gene. The CDR3 spans 17 residues. DNA of the CDR3: TGTGCCAGCAGCCAAGAGCGGGTGCGGAGAAACACCGGGGAGCTGTTTTTT. Translated, it gives CASSQERVRRNTGELFF.

Only a few counts were recorded for this clone. The chain employs TRBV3-1 (or the pseudogene TRBV3-2) and TRBJ2-7; possible D gene TRBD1, 8 bases. CDR1 is LGHDT and CDR2 is YNNKEL in the germline V gene (reference sequence). The CDR3 loop spans 16 amino acids. V lost 0 bases and J lost 5, with 17 bases in between. CDR3 protein: CASSQEVFTGGDEQYF. CDR3 nucleotides: TGTGCCAGCAGCCAAGAGGTATTCACAGGGGGGGACGAGCAGTACTTC.

The rearrangement links TRBV30 to TRBJ1-1; D is unresolved. The CDR3 is 12 amino acids. V lost 7 bases and J 8 bases, leaving 17 bases between the germline ends. Germline CDR1 is GTSNPN and CDR2 is SVGIG (reference sequence). The CDR3 sequence is CASGGKVKEAFF. The CDR3 DNA is TGTGCCTCTGGAGGTAAGGTTAAGGAAGCTTTCTTT.

The rearrangement uses TRBV5-1 and TRBJ2-7; 7 bases are shared with TRBD2. V shed 1 base and J 4 bases; nucleotides not matched to a gene: 11. The CDR3 is 16 residues long. Germline V gene sequence: CDR1 SGHRS, CDR2 YFSETQ. In nucleotides, the CDR3 is TGCGCCAGCAGCTTGCGGGGGAGGGGCGCGTCTTACGAGCAGTACTTC. The encoded protein is CASSLRGRGASYEQYF.